This section outlines one T cell receptor beta chain sequence together with its context. This entry comes from a study of blood T cell repertoires in COVID-19. Study-level background: T cells, B-cell-depleted T cells, or PBMCs provided the cDNA or gDNA that served as material.

This CDR3 is built from 13 residues. Germline V gene data show CDR1 as SQVTM and CDR2 as ANQGSEA. Trimming stripped 6 bases from V and 4 bases from J, with 15 bases between. As originally analysed: Estimation of nucleated cell counts was performed using reference gene primer amplification. Sequenced by immunoSEQ multiplex PCR; TCRdb stores in-frame clones only, minus some. The V and J calls and clone size come from that table; D and trimming were worked out from the DNA. The sample lists fewer than 150,000 clones; approximately 86% were seen once. The source material was peripheral blood. The sequence was obtained from a woman aged 45-59 years with active or convalescent COVID-19. The chain joins TRBV29-1 to TRBJ1-2, with D maybe TRBD1 (6 bases). The CDR3 region is CSVASGTPYGYTF. The DNA of the CDR3 is TGCAGCGTAGCCTCCGGGACACCCTATGGCTACACCTTC.